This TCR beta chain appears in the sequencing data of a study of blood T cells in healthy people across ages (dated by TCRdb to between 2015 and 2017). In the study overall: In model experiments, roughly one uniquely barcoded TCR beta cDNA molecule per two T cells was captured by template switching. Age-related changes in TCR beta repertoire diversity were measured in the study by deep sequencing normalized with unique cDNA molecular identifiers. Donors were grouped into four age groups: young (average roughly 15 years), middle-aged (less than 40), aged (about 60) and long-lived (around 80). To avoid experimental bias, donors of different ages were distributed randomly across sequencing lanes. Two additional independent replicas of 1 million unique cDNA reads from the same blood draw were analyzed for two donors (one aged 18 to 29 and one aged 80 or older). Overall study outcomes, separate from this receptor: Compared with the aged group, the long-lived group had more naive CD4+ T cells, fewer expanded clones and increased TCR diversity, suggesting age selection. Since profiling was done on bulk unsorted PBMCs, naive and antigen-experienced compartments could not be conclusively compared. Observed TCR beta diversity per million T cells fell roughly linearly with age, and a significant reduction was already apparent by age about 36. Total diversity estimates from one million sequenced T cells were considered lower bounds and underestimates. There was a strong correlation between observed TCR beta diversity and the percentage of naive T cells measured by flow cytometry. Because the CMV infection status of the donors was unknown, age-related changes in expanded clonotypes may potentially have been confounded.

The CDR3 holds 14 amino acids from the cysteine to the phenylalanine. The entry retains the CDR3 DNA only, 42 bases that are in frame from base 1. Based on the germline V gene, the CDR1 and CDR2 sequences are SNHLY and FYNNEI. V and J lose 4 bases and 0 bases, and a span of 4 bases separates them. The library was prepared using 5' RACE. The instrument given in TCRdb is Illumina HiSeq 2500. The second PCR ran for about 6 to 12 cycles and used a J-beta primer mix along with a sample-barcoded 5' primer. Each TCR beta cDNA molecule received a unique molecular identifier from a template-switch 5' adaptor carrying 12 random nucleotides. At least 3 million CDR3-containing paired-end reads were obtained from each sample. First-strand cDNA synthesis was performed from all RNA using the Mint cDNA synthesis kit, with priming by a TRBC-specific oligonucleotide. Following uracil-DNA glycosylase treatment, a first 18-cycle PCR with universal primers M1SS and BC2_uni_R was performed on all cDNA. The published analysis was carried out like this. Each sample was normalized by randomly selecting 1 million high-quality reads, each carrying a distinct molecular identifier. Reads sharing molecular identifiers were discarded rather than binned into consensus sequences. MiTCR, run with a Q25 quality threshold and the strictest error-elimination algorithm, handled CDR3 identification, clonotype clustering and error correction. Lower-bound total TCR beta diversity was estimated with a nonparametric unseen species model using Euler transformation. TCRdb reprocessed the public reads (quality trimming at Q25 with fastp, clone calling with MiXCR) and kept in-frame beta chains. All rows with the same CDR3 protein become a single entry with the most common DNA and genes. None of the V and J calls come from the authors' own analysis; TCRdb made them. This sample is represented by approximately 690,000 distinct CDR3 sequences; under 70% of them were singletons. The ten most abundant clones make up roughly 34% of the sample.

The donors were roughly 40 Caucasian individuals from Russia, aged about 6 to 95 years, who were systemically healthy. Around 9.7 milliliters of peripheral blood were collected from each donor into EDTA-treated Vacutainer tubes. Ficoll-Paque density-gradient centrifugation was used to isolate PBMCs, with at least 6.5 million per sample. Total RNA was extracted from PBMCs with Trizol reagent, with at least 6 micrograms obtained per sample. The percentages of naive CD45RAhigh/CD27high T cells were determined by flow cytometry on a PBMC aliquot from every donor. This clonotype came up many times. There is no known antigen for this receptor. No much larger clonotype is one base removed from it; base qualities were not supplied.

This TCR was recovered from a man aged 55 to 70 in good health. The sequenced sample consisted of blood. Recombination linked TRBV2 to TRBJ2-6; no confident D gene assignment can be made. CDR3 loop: CASSGNSGANVLTF. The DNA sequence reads TGTGCCAGCAGTGGAAACTCTGGGGCCAACGTCCTGACTTTC.